This T cell receptor beta chain was sequenced during a study of T cell changes during pregnancy in multiple sclerosis. TCRdb's table, derived via immunoSEQ multiplex PCR, lists solely in-frame clones and lacks some. In the table there are 93,000 or so clones, approximately 90% of which are singletons. The J segment lost 0 bases and the V segment lost 5 bases, leaving 5 bases of the junction unmatched. Per germline, CDR1 ENHRY and CDR2 SYGVKD. CDR3 length: 15 amino acids. The rearrangement joins TRBV10-3 to TRBJ1-1; 8 nucleotides match TRBD1. The source was peripheral blood, collected after pregnancy. This receptor was identified in a female donor with multiple sclerosis, enrolled in a pregnancy study. The CDR3: CAISLKTGVNTEAFF. In DNA, the CDR3 is TGTGCCATCAGTCTTAAGACAGGGGTGAACACTGAAGCTTTCTTT.